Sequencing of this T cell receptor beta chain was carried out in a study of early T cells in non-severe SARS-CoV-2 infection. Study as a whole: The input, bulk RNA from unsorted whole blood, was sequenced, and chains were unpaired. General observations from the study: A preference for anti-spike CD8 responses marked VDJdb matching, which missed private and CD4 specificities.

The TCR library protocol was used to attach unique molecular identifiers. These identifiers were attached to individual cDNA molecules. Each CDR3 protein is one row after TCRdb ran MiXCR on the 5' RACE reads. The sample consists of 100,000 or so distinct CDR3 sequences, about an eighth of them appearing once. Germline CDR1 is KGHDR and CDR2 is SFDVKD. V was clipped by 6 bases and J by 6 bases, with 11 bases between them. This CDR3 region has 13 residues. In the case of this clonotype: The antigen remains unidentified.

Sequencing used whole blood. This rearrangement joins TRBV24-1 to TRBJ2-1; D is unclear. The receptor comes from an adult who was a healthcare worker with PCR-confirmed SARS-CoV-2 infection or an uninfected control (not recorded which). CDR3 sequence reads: CATSSYGFNEQFF. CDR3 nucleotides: TGTGCCACCAGTTCTTATGGTTTCAATGAGCAGTTCTTC.